The next 15 T cell receptor beta chains were all read from a single sample in a study of blood T cells in healthy people across ages. Using a J-beta primer mix together with a sample-barcoded 5' primer, a second PCR was run for roughly 6 to 12 cycles. Using its own MiXCR run on the 5' RACE reads, TCRdb lists one record per CDR3 protein. The sample lists approximately 730,000 distinct CDR3 sequences; less than 70% were seen once. Sequences were obtained from blood. The receptor set was obtained from a man older than 75 in good health.

The chain is built from TRBV7-9 and TRBJ1-2, with 7 bases lining up with TRBD1. The length of the CDR3 is 13 residues. The junction had 8 bases not matched to a gene; V was cut back by 5 bases and J by 8 bases. CDR1 and CDR2 (germline): SEHNR, FQNEAQ (reference sequence). The CDR3 nucleotides read TGTGCCAGCAGCCCGGACAGGAGGAAGGGCTACACCTTC. This translates into CASSPDRRKGYTF.

This clonotype was found many times. This chain connects TRBV11-2 to TRBJ2-1, with D possibly TRBD1 on 6 matching bases. The CDR3 loop spans 13 amino acids. CDR1 and CDR2 from the germline V gene are SGHAT and FQNNGV. V was cut by 1 base and J by 10 bases, with 11 bases left in between. DNA of the CDR3: TGTGCCAGCAGCTTAGCAGGGGTAGGGGAGCAGTTCTTC. Translation gives CASSLAGVGEQFF.

This chain links TRBV28 with TRBJ2-1; TRBD2 matches 11 bases. V shed 6 bases, J shed 3 bases, and the junction held 7 bases outside the gene matches. The CDR3 spans 16 residues. Germline V gives CDR1 MDHEN, CDR2 SYDVKM. The CDR3: CASSPGLAEYYNEQFF. The CDR3 DNA reads TGTGCCAGCAGCCCGGGACTAGCGGAGTACTACAATGAGCAGTTCTTC.

This chain connects TRBV7-9 to TRBJ1-1; D may be TRBD1 (6 bases). The V and J ends lost 5 bases and 11 bases respectively, with 27 bases between them. This CDR3 has 16 residues. Germline V lookup: CDR1 SEHNR, CDR2 FQNEAQ (reference sequence). The CDR3 DNA reads as TGTGCCAGCAGCCTCCTGACAGGCCTGGACAGAGCGGCGGCTTTCTTT. It translates to CASSLLTGLDRAAAFF.

This chain uses TRBV29-1 with TRBJ2-2; 10 bases agree with TRBD2. The CDR3 is 14 amino acids. J lost 7 bases, V lost 4 bases, and 6 bases had no gene match. Germline V gene data show CDR1 as SQVTM and CDR2 as ANQGSEA. The CDR3 DNA is TGCAGCGTTGGGACTAGCGGTGAGGGCGGGGAGCTGTTTTTT. Its translation: CSVGTSGEGGELFF.

The CDR3 here is CASVGQERGQPQHF. Here the CDR3 DNA reads TGCGCCAGCGTGGGACAGGAAAGGGGTCAGCCCCAGCATTTT. The chain links TRBV5-1 to TRBJ1-5; 8 nucleotides line up with TRBD1. The germline V gene has CDR1 SGHRS and CDR2 YFSETQ. This CDR3 comprises 14 residues. The J segment lost 6 bases and the V segment lost 7 bases, leaving 9 bases of the junction unmatched.

This clonotype showed up just a few times. This chain uses TRBV20-1 with TRBJ1-1, with D tentatively TRBD1 (5 bases). This CDR3 is built from 11 residues. Germline V gene lookup returns CDR1 DFQATT and CDR2 SNEGSKA (reference sequence). V was pared by 5 bases and J by 5 bases, with 9 bases between. The CDR3 DNA reads as TGCAGTGCTCTCGGGGGGACTGAAGCTTTCTTT. It codes for CSALGGTEAFF.

The CDR3 loop is CSARDNPTAEAFF. CDR3 nucleotide sequence: TGCAGTGCTAGAGATAATCCGACAGCTGAAGCTTTCTTT. The chain combines TRBV20-1 with TRBJ1-1; a possible D gene is TRBD1 (5 bases). V was shortened by 0 bases and J by 6 bases, with 11 bases between the two germline ends. In germline, CDR1 is DFQATT, CDR2 SNEGSKA (reference sequence). The CDR3 extends over 13 amino acids.

This clonotype was seen only a few times. The genes are TRBV10-1 and TRBJ2-2; D call uncertain. The V end was cut by 3 bases, the J end by 9 bases, with 23 bases between. Germline values: CDR1 WNHNN, CDR2 SYGVQD (reference sequence). This CDR3 is 17 amino acids long. The chain's CDR3 is CASSDRRWQPKWWELFF. DNA of the CDR3: TGCGCCAGCAGTGACCGCCGTTGGCAGCCCAAGTGGTGGGAGCTGTTTTTT.

The sample holds a few counts of this clonotype. The J gene is TRBJ1-1, the V gene TRBV20-1; 7 bases match TRBD1. Trimming cost V 2 bases and J 5 bases; bases outside gene matches: 2. There are 12 residues in the CDR3. The germline V gene has CDR1 DFQATT and CDR2 SNEGSKA (reference sequence). CDR3 sequence: CSARQGGTEAFF. For the CDR3, the DNA is TGCAGTGCTAGACAGGGGGGGACTGAAGCTTTCTTT.

This clonotype was seen a handful of times. The V gene is TRBV15, the J gene TRBJ2-1; TRBD1 aligns across 8 bases. V was clipped by 5 bases and J by 7 bases; unmatched bases: 13. From germline, CDR1 is LNHNV and CDR2 YYDKDF (reference sequence). The CDR3 totals 16 residues. CDR3 amino acids: CATSRDRQTVPNEQFF. In nucleotides, the CDR3 is TGTGCCACCAGCCGGGACAGGCAAACTGTTCCGAATGAGCAGTTCTTC.

The chain employs TRBV4-1 and TRBJ2-5; D is perhaps TRBD1 (6 bases). Germline-derived CDR1 and CDR2 are MGHRA and YSYEKL. The V gene lost 2 bases and the J gene lost 11 bases, with 24 bases spanning the gap. CDR3 length: 16 amino acids. CDR3 loop: CASSQQDSGAIHEQYF. The DNA of the CDR3 is TGCGCCAGCAGCCAACAGGACAGTGGGGCTATCCATGAGCAGTACTTC.

The chain joins TRBV28 to TRBJ2-7; 8 nucleotides line up with TRBD1. J lost 2 bases, V lost 8 bases, and 5 bases had no gene match. Germline-derived CDR1 and CDR2 are MDHEN and SYDVKM. CDR3 length: 13 amino acids. In DNA form, the CDR3 reads TGTGCCAGCGTCCGGGACAGGCCCTACGAGCAGTACTTC. This gives the protein CASVRDRPYEQYF.

The chain employs TRBV11-1 and TRBJ2-1; 12 bases align to TRBD2. The CDR3 contains 15 residues. V shed 5 bases and J 6 bases; nucleotides not matched to a gene: 5. Germline assignment: CDR1 SGHAT and CDR2 FQDESV (reference sequence). Here the CDR3 DNA reads TGTGCCAGCAGCCGACTAGCGGGAGTTGTCAATGAGCAGTTCTTC. Translating it yields CASSRLAGVVNEQFF.

This clonotype was seen more than once but under ten times. V gene TRBV7-3 combines with J gene TRBJ2-1; D may be TRBD2 (6 bases). The CDR3 spans 17 residues. The V gene's germline CDR1 is SGHTA and CDR2 FQGTGA. V dropped 1 base and J dropped 0 bases, with 13 bases sitting between them. In DNA form, the CDR3 reads TGTGCCAGCAGCTTAAGGGTCGGGGGAGGCTCCTACAATGAGCAGTTCTTC. Its translation is CASSLRVGGGSYNEQFF.